This T cell receptor beta chain appears in the sequencing data of a study of OX40 agonist ivuxolimab in advanced cancers. Using immunoSEQ multiplex PCR, the repertoire was profiled, and TCRdb retains in-frame clones only, with some absent. The sample lists 75,000 to 95,000 clones; approximately 85% were seen once. Germline V gene lookup returns CDR1 SGDLS and CDR2 YYNGEE. The ends lost 7 bases at V and 6 bases at J; junction bases unmatched: 5. The CDR3 is made up of 13 amino acids. This sequence originates from an adult with an advanced solid tumor such as melanoma, head and neck, liver or kidney cancer. The specimen was CD4+ or CD8+ T cells sorted from blood, collected in a trial of the OX40 agonist ivuxolimab. The rearrangement joins TRBV9 to TRBJ1-3; 9 bases match TRBD1. CDR3 sequence: CASGRDRVNTIYF. CDR3 bases: TGTGCCAGCGGCCGGGACAGGGTAAACACCATATATTTT.